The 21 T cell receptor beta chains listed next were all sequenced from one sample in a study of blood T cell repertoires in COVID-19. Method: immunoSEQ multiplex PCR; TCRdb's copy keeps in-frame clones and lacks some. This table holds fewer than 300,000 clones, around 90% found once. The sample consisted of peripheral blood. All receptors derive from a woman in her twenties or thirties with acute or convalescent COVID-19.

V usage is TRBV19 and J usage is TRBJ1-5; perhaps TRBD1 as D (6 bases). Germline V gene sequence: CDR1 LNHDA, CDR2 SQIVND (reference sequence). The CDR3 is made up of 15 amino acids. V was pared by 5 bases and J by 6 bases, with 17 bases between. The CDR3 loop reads CASSPTSDRRQPQHF. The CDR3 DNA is TGTGCCAGTAGTCCCACCTCCGACAGGCGTCAGCCCCAGCATTTT.

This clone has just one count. CDR3 DNA sequence: TGCGCCAGCAGCCAGGTGCCTACAGGGGTGAAAGGTGAAAAACTGTTTTTT. Protein: CASSQVPTGVKGEKLFF. This sequence joins TRBV4-3 and TRBJ1-4; 7 positions match TRBD1. The germline V gene encodes CDR1 LGHNA and CDR2 YSLEER. The CDR3 is 17 amino acids. Unmatched junction bases numbered 14, after V lost 3 bases and J lost 7 bases.

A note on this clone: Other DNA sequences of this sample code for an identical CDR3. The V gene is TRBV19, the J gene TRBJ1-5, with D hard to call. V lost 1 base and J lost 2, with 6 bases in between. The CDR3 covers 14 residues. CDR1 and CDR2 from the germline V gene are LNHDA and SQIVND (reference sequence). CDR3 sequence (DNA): TGTGCCAGTAGTATAGTTCCAGGCAATCAGCCCCAGCATTTT. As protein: CASSIVPGNQPQHF.

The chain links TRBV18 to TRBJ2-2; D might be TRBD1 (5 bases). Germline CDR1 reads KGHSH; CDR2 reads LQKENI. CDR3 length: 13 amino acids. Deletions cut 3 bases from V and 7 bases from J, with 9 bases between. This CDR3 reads CASSPDSFGELFF. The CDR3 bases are TGTGCCAGCTCACCTGACAGTTTCGGGGAGCTGTTTTTT.

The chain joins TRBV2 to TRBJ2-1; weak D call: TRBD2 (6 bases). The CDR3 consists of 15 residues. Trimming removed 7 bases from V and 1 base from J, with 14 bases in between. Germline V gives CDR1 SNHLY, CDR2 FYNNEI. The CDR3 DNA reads TGTGCCAGCAAGACAAAGCGGGCTTCCTACAATGAGCAGTTCTTC. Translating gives CASKTKRASYNEQFF.

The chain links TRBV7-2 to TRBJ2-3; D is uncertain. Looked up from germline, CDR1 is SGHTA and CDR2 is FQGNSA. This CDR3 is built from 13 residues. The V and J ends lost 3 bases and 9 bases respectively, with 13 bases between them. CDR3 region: CASSLVSEVTQYF. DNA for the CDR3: TGTGCCAGCAGCTTGGTCAGCGAAGTAACGCAGTATTTT.

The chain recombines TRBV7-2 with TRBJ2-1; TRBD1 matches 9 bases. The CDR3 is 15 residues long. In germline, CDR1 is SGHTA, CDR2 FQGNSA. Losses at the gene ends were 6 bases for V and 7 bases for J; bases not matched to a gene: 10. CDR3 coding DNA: TGTGCCAGCAGGCAAACAGGGGGCGCGCAGAATGAGCAGTTCTTC. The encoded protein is CASRQTGGAQNEQFF.

The CDR3 here is CASSLDGASTDTQYF. CDR3 DNA: TGTGCCAGCAGCTTAGATGGGGCTAGCACAGATACGCAGTATTTT. The V and J genes are TRBV11-2 and TRBJ2-3, with TRBD1 as a possible D gene (5 bases). The germline gives CDR1 SGHAT, CDR2 FQNNGV. This CDR3 is 15 amino acids long. The V end was cut by 0 bases, the J end by 0 bases, with 7 bases between.

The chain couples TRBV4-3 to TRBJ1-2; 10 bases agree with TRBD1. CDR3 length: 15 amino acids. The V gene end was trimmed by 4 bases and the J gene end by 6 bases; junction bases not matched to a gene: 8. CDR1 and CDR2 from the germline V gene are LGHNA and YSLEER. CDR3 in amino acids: CASSRLLGQGNGYTF. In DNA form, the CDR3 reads TGCGCCAGCAGCCGGCTTCTGGGACAGGGGAATGGCTACACCTTC.

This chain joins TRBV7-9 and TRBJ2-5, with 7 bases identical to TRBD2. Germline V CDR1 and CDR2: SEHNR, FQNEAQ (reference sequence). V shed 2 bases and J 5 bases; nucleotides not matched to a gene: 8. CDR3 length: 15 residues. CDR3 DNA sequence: TGTGCCAGCAGCTTATTGGGCGGGAGAACGGAGACCCAGTACTTC. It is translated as CASSLLGGRTETQYF.

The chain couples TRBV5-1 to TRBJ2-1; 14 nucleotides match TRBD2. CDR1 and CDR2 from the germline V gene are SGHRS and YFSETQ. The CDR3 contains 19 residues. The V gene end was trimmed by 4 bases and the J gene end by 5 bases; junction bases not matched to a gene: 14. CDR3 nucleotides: TGCGCCAGCAGCCCGATAAAGGTGGGACTAGCGGGAGTAAACAATGAGCAGTTCTTC. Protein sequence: CASSPIKVGLAGVNNEQFF.

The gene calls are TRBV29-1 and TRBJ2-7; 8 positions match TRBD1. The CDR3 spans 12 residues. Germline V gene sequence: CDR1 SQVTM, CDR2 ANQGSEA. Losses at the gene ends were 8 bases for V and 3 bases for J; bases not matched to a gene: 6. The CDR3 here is CSPRTGSYEQYF. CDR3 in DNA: TGCAGCCCCCGGACAGGGAGCTACGAGCAGTACTTC.

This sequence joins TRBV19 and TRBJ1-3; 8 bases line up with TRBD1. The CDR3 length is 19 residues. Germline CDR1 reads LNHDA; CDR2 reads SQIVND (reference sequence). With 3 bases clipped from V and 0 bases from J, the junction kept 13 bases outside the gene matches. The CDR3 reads CASSIPWTGHTASGNTIYF. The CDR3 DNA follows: TGTGCCAGTAGTATTCCCTGGACAGGGCACACCGCCTCTGGAAACACCATATATTTT.

CDR3 sequence reads: CASSIDSGQPQHF. In DNA, the CDR3 is TGTGCCAGCTCAATCGACAGTGGCCAGCCCCAGCATTTT. The genes are TRBV18 and TRBJ1-5, with D possibly TRBD1 on 5 matching bases. The CDR3 length is 13 residues. V was clipped by 5 bases and J by 7 bases, with 12 bases between them. The germline V gene has CDR1 KGHSH and CDR2 LQKENI.

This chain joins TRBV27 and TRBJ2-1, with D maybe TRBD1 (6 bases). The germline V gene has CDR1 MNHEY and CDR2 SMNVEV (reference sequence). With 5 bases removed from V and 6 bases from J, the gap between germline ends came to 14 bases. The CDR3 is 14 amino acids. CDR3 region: CASSDRPGPNEQFF. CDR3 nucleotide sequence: TGTGCCAGCAGTGACAGGCCCGGCCCCAATGAGCAGTTCTTC.

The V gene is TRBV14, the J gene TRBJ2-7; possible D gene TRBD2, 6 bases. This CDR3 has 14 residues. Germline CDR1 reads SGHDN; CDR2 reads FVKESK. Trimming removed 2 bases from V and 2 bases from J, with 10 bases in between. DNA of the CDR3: TGTGCCAGCAGCCAACCCGGGAGAACCTACGAGCAGTACTTC. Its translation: CASSQPGRTYEQYF.

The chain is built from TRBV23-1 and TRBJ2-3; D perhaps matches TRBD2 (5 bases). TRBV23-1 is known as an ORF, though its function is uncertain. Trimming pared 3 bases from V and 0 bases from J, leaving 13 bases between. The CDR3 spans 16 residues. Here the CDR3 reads CASSHTGNCSTDTQYF. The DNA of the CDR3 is TGCGCCAGCAGTCATACCGGGAACTGTAGCACAGATACGCAGTATTTT.

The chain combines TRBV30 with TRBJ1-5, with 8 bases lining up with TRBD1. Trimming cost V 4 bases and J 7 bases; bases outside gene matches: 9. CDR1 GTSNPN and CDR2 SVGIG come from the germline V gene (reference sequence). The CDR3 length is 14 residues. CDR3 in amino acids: CAWTTTGGGQPQHF. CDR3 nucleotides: TGTGCCTGGACTACAACAGGGGGAGGGCAGCCCCAGCATTTT.

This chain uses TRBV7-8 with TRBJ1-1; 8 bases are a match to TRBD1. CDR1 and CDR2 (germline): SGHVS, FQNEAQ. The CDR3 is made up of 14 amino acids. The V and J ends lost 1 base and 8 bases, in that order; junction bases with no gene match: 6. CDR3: CASSLVTGATEAFF. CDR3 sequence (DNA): TGTGCCAGCAGCTTAGTGACAGGGGCCACAGAAGCTTTCTTT. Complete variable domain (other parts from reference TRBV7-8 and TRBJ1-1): GAGVSQSPRYKVAKRGQDVALRCDPISGHVSLFWYQQALGQGPEFLTYFQNEAQLDKSGLPSDRFFAERPEGSVSTLKIQRTQQEDSAVYLCASSLVTGATEAFFGQGTRLTVV.

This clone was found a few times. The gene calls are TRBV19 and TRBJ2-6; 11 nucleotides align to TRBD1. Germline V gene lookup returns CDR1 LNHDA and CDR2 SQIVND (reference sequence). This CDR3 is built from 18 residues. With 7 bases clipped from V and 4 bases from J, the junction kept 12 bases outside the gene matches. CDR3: CASIPSGTGGPGANVLTF. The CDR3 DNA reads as TGTGCCAGTATTCCATCCGGGACAGGGGGTCCAGGGGCCAACGTCCTGACTTTC.

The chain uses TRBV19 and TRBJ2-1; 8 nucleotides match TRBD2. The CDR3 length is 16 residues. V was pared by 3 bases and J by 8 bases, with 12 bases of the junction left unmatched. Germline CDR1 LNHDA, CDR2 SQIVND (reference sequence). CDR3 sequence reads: CASSILRTSTEYEQFF. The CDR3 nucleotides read TGTGCCAGTAGTATCCTCCGGACTAGCACGGAATATGAGCAGTTCTTC.